The rows below give T cell receptor beta chains drawn from one sample of a study of circulating tumor DNA in untreated peripheral T-cell lymphoma. Using immunoSEQ multiplex PCR, the repertoire was profiled, and TCRdb retains in-frame clones only, with some absent. The sample contains 1,500 to 2,000 clones, more than 75% of which appear only once. Sequences were obtained from tumor tissue. The receptor set was obtained from a human donor with peripheral T-cell lymphoma. CDR3s include the opening cysteine and the closing phenylalanine or tryptophan. A D gene is named only where the DNA matches it firmly. Clone sizes are given selectively: once, few, many, or a class where the clone is expanded.

D gene | J gene | V gene | clone size | CDR3 length | CDR3 DNA | CDR3 protein
. | TRBJ1-5 | TRBV7-6 | . | 18 | TGTGCTAGCAGCCCTAATAATAAACCAGGTGATGGCAATCAGCCCCAGCATTTT | CASSPNNKPGDGNQPQHF
TRBD1 | TRBJ2-2 | TRBV6-8 | . | 13 | TGTGCCAGCAGTGACAGGGACACCGGGGAGCTGTTTTTT | CASSDRDTGELFF
. | TRBJ1-4 | TRBV1 | . | 17 | TGCGCCAGCAGCCAAGATGCACAGGGGGTCGCTAATGAAAAACTGTTTTTT | CASSQDAQGVANEKLFF
. | TRBJ2-7 | TRBV11-3 | . | 16 | TGTGCCAGCAGCGCCCGCAATGACTTACTACCCTACGAGCAGTACTTC | CASSARNDLLPYEQYF
TRBD1 | TRBJ1-2 | TRBV23-1 | . | 16 | TGCGCCAGCAGCCAATCTGGGGACAGGGGGTTTTATGGCTACACCTTC | CASSQSGDRGFYGYTF
TRBD2 | TRBJ2-1 | TRBV15 | once | 16 | TGTGCCACCAGCAGAGATACTGGCGGGAGCTACAATGAGCAGTTCTTC | CATSRDTGGSYNEQFF
. | TRBJ2-5 | TRBV6-4 | . | 11 | TGTGCCAGTGGGGGGTCAGAGACCCAGTACTTC | CASGGSETQYF
TRBD1 | TRBJ1-5 | TRBV19 | . | 14 | TGTGCCAGTAGCGCCGGGACAGGGATTTGGCCCCAGCATTTT | CASSAGTGIWPQHF
TRBD2 | TRBJ2-1 | TRBV7-1 | . | 15 | TGTACCAGCAGCAGACTAGCCAGCTCCTACAATGAGCAGTTCTTC | CTSSRLASSYNEQFF
. | TRBJ1-6 | TRBV11-3 | . | 15 | TGTGCCAGCAGCTCGCTGACAAATTATAATTCACCCCTCCACTTT | CASSSLTNYNSPLHF
TRBD2 | TRBJ2-3 | TRBV7-6 | . | 14 | TGTGCCAGCAGCTTTTCAAGCGGGGGCTCGACGCAGTATTTT | CASSFSSGGSTQYF
. | TRBJ2-2 | TRBV14 | . | 15 | TGTACCAGCAGCCATCGCCGGTGGGCGGACGGGGAGCTGTTTTTT | CTSSHRRWADGELFF
. | TRBJ1-5 | TRBV19 | . | 13 | TGTGCCAGTAGTGACAGACACAATCAGCCCCAGCATTTT | CASSDRHNQPQHF
TRBD1 | TRBJ1-6 | TRBV5-1 | . | 19 | TGCGCCAGCAGCTTCGTACAGCTGTCATGGGAGGGGGCGAGTTCACCCCTCCACTTT | CASSFVQLSWEGASSPLHF
TRBD1 | TRBJ1-4 | TRBV28 | . | 17 | TGTGCCAGCAGTCCCTACTCACTCGACAGGGAGGGTGAAAAACTGTTTTTT | CASSPYSLDREGEKLFF
. | TRBJ1-4 | TRBV15 | few | 15 | TGTGCCACCAGCAGCCCATCCAGGGTTGGAGAAAAACTGTTTTTT | CATSSPSRVGEKLFF
. | TRBJ2-1 | TRBV11-3 | . | 14 | TGTGCCAGCAGCTCAGGACTGAGGTCCAATGAGCAGTTCTTC | CASSSGLRSNEQFF
TRBD1 | TRBJ2-1 | TRBV30 | . | 14 | TGTGCCTGGAGGGGGACAGGGGGTGTAAATGAGCAGTTCTTC | CAWRGTGGVNEQFF
. | TRBJ1-2 | TRBV7-4 | . | 13 | TGTGCCAGCAGTCTCGGACGGGCGGATGGCTACACCTTC | CASSLGRADGYTF
TRBD2 | TRBJ2-3 | TRBV6-8 | . | 15 | TGTGCCAGCAGTCAAGCGGGGGGTGAGCCAGATACGCAGTATTTT | CASSQAGGEPDTQYF
. | TRBJ1-5 | TRBV11-3 | . | 16 | TGTGCCAGCAGCCCCCTAGGGCAGGAGTACCATCAGCCCCAGCATTTT | CASSPLGQEYHQPQHF